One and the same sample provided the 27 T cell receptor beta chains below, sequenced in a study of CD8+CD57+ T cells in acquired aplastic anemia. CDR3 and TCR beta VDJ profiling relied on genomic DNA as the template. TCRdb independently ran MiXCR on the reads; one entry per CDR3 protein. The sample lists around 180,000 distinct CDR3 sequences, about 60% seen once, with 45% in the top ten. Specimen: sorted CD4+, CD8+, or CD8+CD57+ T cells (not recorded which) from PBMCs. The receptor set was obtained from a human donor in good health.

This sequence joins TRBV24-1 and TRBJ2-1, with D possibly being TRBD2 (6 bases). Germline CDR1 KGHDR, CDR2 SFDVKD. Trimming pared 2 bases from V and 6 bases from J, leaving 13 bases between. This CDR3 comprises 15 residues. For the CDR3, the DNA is TGTGCCACCAGTGATTCAGGACTAAACGGCAATGAGCAGTTCTTC. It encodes CATSDSGLNGNEQFF.

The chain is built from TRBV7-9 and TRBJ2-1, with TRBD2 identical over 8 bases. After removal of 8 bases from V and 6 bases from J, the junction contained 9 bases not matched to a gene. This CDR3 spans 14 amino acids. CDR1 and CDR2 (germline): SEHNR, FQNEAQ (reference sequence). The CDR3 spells CASARLSGSNEQFF. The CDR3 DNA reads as TGTGCCAGCGCCCGGTTGAGCGGGAGCAATGAGCAGTTCTTC.

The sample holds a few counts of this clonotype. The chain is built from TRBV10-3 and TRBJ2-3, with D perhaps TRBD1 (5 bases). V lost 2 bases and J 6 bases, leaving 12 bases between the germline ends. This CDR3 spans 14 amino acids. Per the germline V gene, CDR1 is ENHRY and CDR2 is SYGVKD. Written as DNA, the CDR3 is TGTGCCATCAGTGAGCGGCAGGGCGGTGATACGCAGTATTTT. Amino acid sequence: CAISERQGGDTQYF.

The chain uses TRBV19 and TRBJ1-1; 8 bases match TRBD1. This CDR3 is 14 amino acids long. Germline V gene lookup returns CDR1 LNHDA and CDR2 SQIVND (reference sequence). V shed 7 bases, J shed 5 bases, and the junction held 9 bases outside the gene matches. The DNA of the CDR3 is TGTGCCAGTAATCTCCAGGGGGCTAGTACTGAAGCTTTCTTT. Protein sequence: CASNLQGASTEAFF.

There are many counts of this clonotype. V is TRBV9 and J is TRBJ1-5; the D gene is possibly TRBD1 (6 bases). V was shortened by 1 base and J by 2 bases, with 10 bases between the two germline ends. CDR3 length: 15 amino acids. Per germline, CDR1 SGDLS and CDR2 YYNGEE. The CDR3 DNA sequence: TGTGCCAGCAGCGTAAACCGACAGGGCAATCAGCCCCAGCATTTT. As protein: CASSVNRQGNQPQHF. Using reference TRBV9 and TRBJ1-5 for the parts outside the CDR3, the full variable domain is DSGVTQTPKHLITATGQRVTLRCSPRSGDLSVYWYQQSLDQGLQFLIQYYNGEERAKGNILERFSAQQFPDLHSELNLSSLELGDSALYFCASSVNRQGNQPQHFGDGTRLSIL.

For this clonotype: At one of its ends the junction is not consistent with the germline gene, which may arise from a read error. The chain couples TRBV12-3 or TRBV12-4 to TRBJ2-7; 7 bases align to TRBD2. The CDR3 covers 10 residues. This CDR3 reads CASSWTRADF. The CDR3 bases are TGTGCCAGCAGCTGGACTAGAGCGGACTTC.

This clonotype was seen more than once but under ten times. The CDR3 protein is CSAISQGYNSPLHF. The CDR3, as DNA: TGCAGTGCTATCTCACAGGGCTATAATTCACCCCTCCACTTT. V gene TRBV20-1 combines with J gene TRBJ1-6, with D maybe TRBD1 (6 bases). The germline V gene has CDR1 DFQATT and CDR2 SNEGSKA (reference sequence). The CDR3 totals 14 residues. V was pared by 4 bases and J by 3 bases, with 10 bases between.

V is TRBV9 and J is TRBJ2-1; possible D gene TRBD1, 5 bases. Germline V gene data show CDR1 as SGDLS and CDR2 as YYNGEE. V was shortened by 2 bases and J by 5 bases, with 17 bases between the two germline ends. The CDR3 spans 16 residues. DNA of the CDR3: TGTGCCAGCAGCGTGGGGCGCGTGACAAATAACAATGAGCAGTTCTTC. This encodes CASSVGRVTNNNEQFF.

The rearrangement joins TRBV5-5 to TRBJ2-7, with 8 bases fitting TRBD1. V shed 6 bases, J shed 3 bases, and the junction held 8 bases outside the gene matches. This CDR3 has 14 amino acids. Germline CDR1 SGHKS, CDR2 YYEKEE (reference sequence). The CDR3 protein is CASNIPDRVYEQYF. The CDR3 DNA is TGTGCCAGCAACATCCCGGACAGGGTCTACGAGCAGTACTTC.

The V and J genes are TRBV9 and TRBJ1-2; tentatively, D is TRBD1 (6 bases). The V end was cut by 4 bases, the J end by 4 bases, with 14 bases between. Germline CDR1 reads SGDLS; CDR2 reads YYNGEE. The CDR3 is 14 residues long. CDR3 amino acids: CASSTQGHGYGYTF. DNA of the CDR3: TGTGCCAGCAGCACACAGGGTCATGGCTATGGCTACACCTTC.

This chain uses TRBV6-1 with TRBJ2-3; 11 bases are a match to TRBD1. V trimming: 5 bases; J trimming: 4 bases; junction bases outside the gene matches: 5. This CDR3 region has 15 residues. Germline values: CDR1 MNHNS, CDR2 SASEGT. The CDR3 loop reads CASSTGTGGPDTQYF. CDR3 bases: TGTGCCAGCAGTACCGGGACAGGGGGTCCAGATACGCAGTATTTT.

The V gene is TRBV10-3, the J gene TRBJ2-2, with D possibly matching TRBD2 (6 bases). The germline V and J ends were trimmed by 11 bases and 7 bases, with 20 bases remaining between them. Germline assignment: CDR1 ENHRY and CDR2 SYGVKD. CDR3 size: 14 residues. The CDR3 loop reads CAGGTGRAHGELFF. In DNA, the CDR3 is TGTGCCGGAGGGACGGGCAGGGCCCACGGGGAGCTGTTTTTT.

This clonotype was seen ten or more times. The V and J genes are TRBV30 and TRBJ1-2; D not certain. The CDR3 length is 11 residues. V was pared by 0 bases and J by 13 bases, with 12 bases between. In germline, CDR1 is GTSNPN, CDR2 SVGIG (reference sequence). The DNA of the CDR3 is TGTGCCTGGAGTGTAGGTCGGGTCTGCACCTTC. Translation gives CAWSVGRVCTF.

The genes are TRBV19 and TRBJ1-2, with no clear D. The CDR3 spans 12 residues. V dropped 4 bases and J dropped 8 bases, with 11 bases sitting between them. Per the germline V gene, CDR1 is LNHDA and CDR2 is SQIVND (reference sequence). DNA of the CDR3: TGTGCCAGTAGTAGCAGTATGGCGGGCTACACCTTC. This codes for CASSSSMAGYTF.

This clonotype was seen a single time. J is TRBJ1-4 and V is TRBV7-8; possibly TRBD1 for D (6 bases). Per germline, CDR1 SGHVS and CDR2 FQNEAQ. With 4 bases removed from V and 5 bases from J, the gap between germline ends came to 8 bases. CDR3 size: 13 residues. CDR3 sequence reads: CASSWTENEKLFF. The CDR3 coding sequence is TGTGCCAGCAGCTGGACAGAGAATGAAAAACTGTTTTTT.

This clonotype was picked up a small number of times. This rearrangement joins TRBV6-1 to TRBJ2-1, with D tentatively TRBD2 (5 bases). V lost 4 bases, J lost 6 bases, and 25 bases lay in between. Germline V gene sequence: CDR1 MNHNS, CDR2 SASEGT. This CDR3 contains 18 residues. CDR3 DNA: TGTGCCAGCAGTGGTCTAACTAGGGCTGGCTCGGGCGGCAATGAGCAGTTCTTC. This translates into CASSGLTRAGSGGNEQFF.

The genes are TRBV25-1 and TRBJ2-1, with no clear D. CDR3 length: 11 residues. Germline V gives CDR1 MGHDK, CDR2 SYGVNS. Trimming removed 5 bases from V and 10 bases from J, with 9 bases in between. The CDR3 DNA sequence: TGTGCCAGCAGTTCGCACGGAGAGCAGTTCTTC. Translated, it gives CASSSHGEQFF.

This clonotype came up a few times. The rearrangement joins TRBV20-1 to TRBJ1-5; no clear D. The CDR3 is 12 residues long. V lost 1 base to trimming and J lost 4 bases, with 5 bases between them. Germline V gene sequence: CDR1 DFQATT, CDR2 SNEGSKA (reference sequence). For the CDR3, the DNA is TGCAGTGCTAGAGGGGAGAATCAGCCCCAGCATTTT. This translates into CSARGENQPQHF.

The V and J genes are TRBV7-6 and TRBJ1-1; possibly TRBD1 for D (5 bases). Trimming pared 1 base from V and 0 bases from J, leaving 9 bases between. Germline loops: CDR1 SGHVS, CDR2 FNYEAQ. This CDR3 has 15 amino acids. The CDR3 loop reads CASSLGGGVNTEAFF. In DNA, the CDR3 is TGTGCCAGCAGCTTAGGGGGGGGGGTGAACACTGAAGCTTTCTTT.

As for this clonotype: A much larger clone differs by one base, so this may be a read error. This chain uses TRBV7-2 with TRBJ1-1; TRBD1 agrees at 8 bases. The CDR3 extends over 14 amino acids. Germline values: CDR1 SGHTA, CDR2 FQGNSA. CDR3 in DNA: TGTGCCAGCAGCTTCGCAGGGGGCTTCACTGAAGCTTCCTTT. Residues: CASSFAGGFTEASF.

The CDR3 DNA reads as TGCGCCAGCAGTGCCCCATCGCTCGATGGAAACACCATATATTTT. Its protein product is CASSAPSLDGNTIYF. V is TRBV10-2 and J is TRBJ1-3; no clear D. Per germline, CDR1 WSHSY and CDR2 SAAADI. This CDR3 is 15 amino acids long. V lost 4 bases, J lost 3 bases, and 13 bases lay in between.

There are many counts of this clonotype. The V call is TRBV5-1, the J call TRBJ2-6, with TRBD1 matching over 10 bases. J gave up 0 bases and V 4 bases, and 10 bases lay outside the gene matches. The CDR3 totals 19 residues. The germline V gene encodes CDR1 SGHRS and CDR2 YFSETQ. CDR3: CASSPTSGQGYSGANVLTF. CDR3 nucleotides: TGCGCCAGCAGCCCGACATCGGGACAGGGGTACTCTGGGGCCAACGTCCTGACTTTC. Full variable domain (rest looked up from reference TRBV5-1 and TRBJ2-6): KAGVTQTPRYLIKTRGQQVTLSCSPISGHRSVSWYQQTPGQGLQFLFEYFSETQRNKGNFPGRFSGRQFSNSRSEMNVSTLELGDSALYLCASSPTSGQGYSGANVLTFGAGSRLTVL.

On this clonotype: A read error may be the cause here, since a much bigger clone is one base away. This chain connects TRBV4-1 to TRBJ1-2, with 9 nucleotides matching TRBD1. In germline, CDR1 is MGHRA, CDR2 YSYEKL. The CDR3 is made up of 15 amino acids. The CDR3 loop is CASRQGQGANYGYAF. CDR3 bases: TGCGCCAGCAGACAGGGACAGGGAGCTAACTATGGCTACGCCTTC.

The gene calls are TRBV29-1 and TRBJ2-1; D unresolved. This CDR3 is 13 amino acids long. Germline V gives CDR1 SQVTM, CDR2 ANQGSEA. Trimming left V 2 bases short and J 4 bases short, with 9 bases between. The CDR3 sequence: CSVESTVYNEQFF. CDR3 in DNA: TGCAGCGTTGAAAGTACAGTTTACAATGAGCAGTTCTTC.

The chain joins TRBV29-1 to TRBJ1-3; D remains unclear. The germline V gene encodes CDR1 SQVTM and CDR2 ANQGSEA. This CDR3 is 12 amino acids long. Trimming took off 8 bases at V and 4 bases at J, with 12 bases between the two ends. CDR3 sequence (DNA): TGCAGCTCCCTTGCTCCCGGAAACACCATATATTTT. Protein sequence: CSSLAPGNTIYF. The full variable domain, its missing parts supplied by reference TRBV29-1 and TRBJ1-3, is SAVISQKPSRDICQRGTSLTIQCQVDSQVTMMFWYRQQPGQSLTLIATANQGSEATYESGFVIDKFPISRPNLTFSTLTVSNMSPEDSSIYLCSSLAPGNTIYFGEGSWLTVV.

For the CDR3, the DNA is TGTGCCAGCTCTAGGGGTAGCTCTGGAAACACCATATATTTT. This sequence encodes CASSRGSSGNTIYF. The genes are TRBV6-6 and TRBJ1-3; possible D gene TRBD1, 5 bases. CDR1 MNHNY and CDR2 SVGAGI come from the germline V gene (reference sequence). V lost 8 bases to trimming and J lost 0 bases, with 11 bases between them. The CDR3 consists of 14 residues.

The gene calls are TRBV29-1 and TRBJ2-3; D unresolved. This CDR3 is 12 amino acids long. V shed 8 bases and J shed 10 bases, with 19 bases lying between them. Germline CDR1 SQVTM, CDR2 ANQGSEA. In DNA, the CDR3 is TGCAGCTTTTGCGACCCCCCAGAGGCGCAGTATTTT. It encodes CSFCDPPEAQYF.